The clone carrying this TCR beta chain has at least ten counts. The CDR3 sequence is 13 residues long. Per the germline V gene, CDR1 is DFQATT and CDR2 is SNEGSKA (reference sequence). The trim removed 6 bases at V and 3 bases at J, leaving 7 bases unmatched. Healthy Caucasian individuals from Russia aged 6 to 90 served as donors. This entry comes from a study of blood T cells in healthy people across ages. For the second PCR, which ran for about 6 to 11 cycles, a sample-barcoded 5' primer and a J-beta primer mix were used. Sequencing of every sample gave 3 million or more CDR3-containing paired-end reads. From the 5' RACE reads, TCRdb called clonotypes with MiXCR, one entry per CDR3 protein. The repertoire includes about 400,000 distinct CDR3 sequences, approximately 51% of them detected once, and approximately 51% sits in the top ten.

This receptor was identified in a man aged 55 to 70 in good health. V usage is TRBV20-1 and J usage is TRBJ1-2, with 7 positions matching TRBD1. The material sequenced was blood. CDR3 in amino acids: CSAGTAKDYGYTF. CDR3 in DNA: TGCAGTGCCGGGACAGCTAAGGACTATGGCTACACCTTC.